The next 31 T cell receptor beta chains were all read from a single sample in a study of blood T cell repertoires in COVID-19. TCRdb's copy holds only in-frame clones and misses some; the assay was immunoSEQ multiplex PCR. The top ten clones hold 22% of a sample with about 160,000 clones, around four fifths of them seen once. Specimen: peripheral blood. Receptors originate from a woman over 75 with acute or convalescent COVID-19.

CDR3 nucleotides: TGCGCCAGCAGCTTGGGTGAGAGGCTGGAGACCCAGTACTTC. Its translation is CASSLGERLETQYF. The V gene is TRBV5-1, the J gene TRBJ2-5; D remains ambiguous. Germline V gene data show CDR1 as SGHRS and CDR2 as YFSETQ. The CDR3 sequence is 14 residues long. Trimming left V 0 bases short and J 5 bases short, with 11 bases between.

This rearrangement joins TRBV3-1 (or the pseudogene TRBV3-2) to TRBJ2-7, with TRBD1 matching over 9 bases. With V trimmed by 4 bases and J by 3 bases, 7 bases remained unmatched. Germline CDR1 and CDR2: LGHDT and YNNKEL (reference sequence). This CDR3 is 15 amino acids long. For the CDR3, the DNA is TGTGCCAGCAGCCCTGGCCGGGACAGGGTCTACGAGCAGTACTTC. Protein product: CASSPGRDRVYEQYF.

The chain has TRBV9 and TRBJ2-1, with D maybe TRBD2 (5 bases). Deletions cut 4 bases from V and 7 bases from J, with 15 bases between. CDR3 length: 14 residues. Per the germline V gene, CDR1 is SGDLS and CDR2 is YYNGEE. The CDR3 sequence: CASSTLAEVNEQFF. The CDR3 nucleotides read TGTGCCAGCAGCACCCTAGCAGAAGTGAATGAGCAGTTCTTC.

The V call is TRBV11-2, the J call TRBJ2-2; 11 nucleotides match TRBD1. In germline, CDR1 is SGHAT, CDR2 FQNNGV. The junction had 11 bases not matched to a gene; V was cut back by 6 bases and J by 5 bases. The CDR3 length is 17 residues. The CDR3 region has the DNA TGTGCCAGCAGAACCGGGACAGGGGGTACCGTAACCGGGGAGCTGTTTTTT. It yields the protein CASRTGTGGTVTGELFF.

The chain uses TRBV12-5 and TRBJ1-2, with D perhaps TRBD1 (5 bases). This CDR3 has 14 amino acids. Germline assignment: CDR1 LGHNT and CDR2 FRNRAP. V gave up 5 bases and J gave up 6 bases, with 16 bases separating them. DNA for the CDR3: TGTGCTAGTGGTCCCACCCTAGGGGCCGATGGCTACACCTTC. Amino acids: CASGPTLGADGYTF. The variable domain in full, with the rest retrieved from reference TRBV12-5 and TRBJ1-2, is DARVTQTPRHKVTEMGQEVTMRCQPILGHNTVFWYRQTMMQGLELLAYFRNRAPLDDSGMPKDRFSAEMPDATLATLKIQPSEPRDSAVYFCASGPTLGADGYTFGSGTRLTVV.

This clone was detected only a few times. The chain couples TRBV27 to TRBJ2-7, with TRBD2 as a possible D gene (6 bases). V was trimmed by 6 bases and J by 5 bases, leaving 20 bases between them. The CDR3 is 15 residues long. Germline lookup yields CDR1 MNHEY and CDR2 SMNVEV (reference sequence). The CDR3: CASSTRQSRGNEQYF. The CDR3 DNA sequence: TGTGCCAGCAGCACACGACAGTCTCGGGGGAACGAGCAGTACTTC.

This clone was counted once. The gene calls are TRBV4-1 and TRBJ2-7, with 7 positions matching TRBD2. The J segment lost 3 bases and the V segment lost 1 base, leaving 12 bases of the junction unmatched. Per the germline V gene, CDR1 is MGHRA and CDR2 is YSYEKL. The CDR3 runs 17 residues. The CDR3 spells CASSQGVGGGHGYEQYF. CDR3 in DNA: TGCGCCAGCAGCCAAGGAGTGGGGGGAGGGCACGGCTACGAGCAGTACTTC.

This clone was seen a few times. V is TRBV12-3 or TRBV12-4 and J is TRBJ1-3, with a tentative D call TRBD1 (5 bases). Trimming shortened V by 8 bases and J by 8 bases, and 10 bases separated the two germline ends. This CDR3 is 11 amino acids long. CDR3 nucleotides: TGTGCCAGCCGCGGGGCCTACACCATATATTTT. This translates into CASRGAYTIYF.

This rearrangement joins TRBV6-5 to TRBJ2-7, with TRBD1 matching 11 bases. Germline V gene sequence: CDR1 MNHEY, CDR2 SVGAGI. The CDR3 length is 14 residues. V gave up 6 bases and J gave up 2 bases; unmatched junction bases: 3. DNA for the CDR3: TGTGCCAGCAGAACGGGACAGGGGGCCTACGAGCAGTACTTC. The encoded protein is CASRTGQGAYEQYF.

V is TRBV6-6 and J is TRBJ2-5; 13 bases map to TRBD2. Germline CDR1 and CDR2: MNHNY and SVGAGI (reference sequence). The V segment lost 5 bases and the J segment 7 bases; nucleotides outside the gene matches: 13. The CDR3 runs to 17 residues. This CDR3 reads CASSPTRGLAGVVTQYF. The CDR3 region has the DNA TGTGCCAGCAGTCCTACCCGAGGACTAGCGGGAGTGGTGACCCAGTACTTC.

J is TRBJ2-1 and V is TRBV7-9, with 10 bases aligning to TRBD2. CDR3 length: 17 residues. The ends lost 4 bases at V and 7 bases at J; junction bases unmatched: 13. Germline V gene sequence: CDR1 SEHNR, CDR2 FQNEAQ (reference sequence). The CDR3 DNA sequence: TGTGCCAGCAGCTCCCGCTTTAAAGCGGGGGGGAATAATGAGCAGTTCTTC. It yields the protein CASSSRFKAGGNNEQFF.

The V gene is TRBV18, the J gene TRBJ2-7; no reliable D call. In germline, CDR1 is KGHSH, CDR2 LQKENI. This CDR3 has 11 amino acids. The V and J ends lost 6 bases and 4 bases respectively, with 7 bases between them. In nucleotides, the CDR3 is TGTGCCAGCTCGCGCGATTACGAGCAGTACTTC. Encoded protein: CASSRDYEQYF.

The rearrangement uses TRBV6-1 and TRBJ2-1; 12 bases map to TRBD2. J was trimmed by 9 bases and V by 1 base; bases with no gene match: 16. Looked up from germline, CDR1 is MNHNS and CDR2 is SASEGT. CDR3 length: 19 residues. The CDR3 here is CASSEVAIWLAGGPGEQFF. CDR3 nucleotides: TGTGCCAGCAGTGAAGTGGCGATATGGCTAGCGGGAGGGCCGGGTGAGCAGTTCTTC.

This sequence joins TRBV21-1 and TRBJ2-1; TRBD2 was called by the table and not checked on the DNA. TRBV21-1 is assigned pseudogene status. The CDR3 consists of 19 residues. The CDR3 is CASSKDPATSGRTDNEQFF. CDR3 in DNA: TGTGCCAGCAGCAAAGACCCGGCGACTAGCGGGAGGACGGACAATGAGCAGTTCTTC.

V is TRBV11-3 and J is TRBJ2-5; TRBD2 aligns across 8 bases. CDR1 SGHNT and CDR2 YENEEA come from the germline V gene. Trimming at V came to 7 bases and at J to 7 bases, leaving 5 bases not matched to a gene. The CDR3 is 12 amino acids. CDR3 nucleotide sequence: TGTGCCAGCAAAGCGGGGGATGGGACCCAGTACTTC. Its translation: CASKAGDGTQYF.

This clone was seen just once. This chain's CDR3 is CASSIRDGTEAFF. In nucleotides, the CDR3 is TGCGCCAGCAGCATCAGGGATGGCACTGAAGCTTTCTTT. This chain joins TRBV5-1 and TRBJ1-1; D might be TRBD1 (5 bases). Trimming stripped 4 bases from V and 4 bases from J, with 11 bases between. CDR3 length: 13 amino acids. The germline V gene has CDR1 SGHRS and CDR2 YFSETQ.

The V call is TRBV7-9, the J call TRBJ1-1, with 8 bases identical to TRBD1. The ends lost 7 bases at V and 5 bases at J; junction bases unmatched: 6. CDR1 SEHNR and CDR2 FQNEAQ come from the germline V gene (reference sequence). This CDR3 region has 13 residues. CDR3 loop: CASNRQGWTEAFF. DNA of the CDR3: TGTGCCAGCAATAGACAGGGGTGGACTGAAGCTTTCTTT.

The J gene is TRBJ1-2, the V gene TRBV16; D not resolved. Germline CDR1 KGHSY, CDR2 FQNENV. V dropped 1 base and J dropped 1 base, with 7 bases sitting between them. The CDR3 is 14 residues long. CDR3 DNA sequence: TGTGCCAGCAGCCAATTTGAGGTTAACTATGGCTACACCTTC. It translates to CASSQFEVNYGYTF.

The chain links TRBV9 to TRBJ1-2; the match to TRBD1 covers 12 bases. CDR3 length: 16 residues. Per germline, CDR1 SGDLS and CDR2 YYNGEE. The junction had 3 bases not matched to a gene; V was cut back by 0 bases and J by 3 bases. CDR3 amino acids: CASSVAGTGGHYGYTF. CDR3 DNA sequence: TGTGCCAGCAGCGTAGCGGGGACAGGGGGCCACTATGGCTACACCTTC.

The chain combines TRBV10-3 with TRBJ2-1; TRBD2 is a possible D gene (5 bases). The CDR3 contains 14 residues. Germline V gives CDR1 ENHRY, CDR2 SYGVKD. V was pared by 4 bases and J by 6 bases, with 13 bases between. The CDR3 is CAISAGILFNEQFF. In DNA form, the CDR3 reads TGTGCCATCAGTGCCGGGATCCTCTTCAATGAGCAGTTCTTC.

This chain connects TRBV7-9 to TRBJ1-1; the D gene is possibly TRBD1 (6 bases). The germline V and J ends were trimmed by 4 bases and 5 bases, with 14 bases remaining between them. This CDR3 has 14 amino acids. The V gene's germline CDR1 is SEHNR and CDR2 FQNEAQ (reference sequence). This CDR3 reads CASSSTGRVTEAFF. In DNA form, the CDR3 reads TGTGCCAGCAGCTCTACAGGGAGGGTGACTGAAGCTTTCTTT.

This clone was detected a few times. The rearrangement joins TRBV4-1 to TRBJ2-5; D remains ambiguous. From germline, CDR1 is MGHRA and CDR2 YSYEKL. The CDR3 totals 13 residues. The ends were cut back, 0 bases at V and 5 bases at J, with 7 bases in the middle. This CDR3 is CASSQDRSETQYF. The CDR3 bases are TGCGCCAGCAGCCAAGATCGTAGTGAGACCCAGTACTTC.

The V call is TRBV19, the J call TRBJ1-1; 8 bases align to TRBD1. The junction had 8 bases not matched to a gene; V was cut back by 6 bases and J by 5 bases. Germline lookup yields CDR1 LNHDA and CDR2 SQIVND (reference sequence). The CDR3 length is 14 residues. Written as DNA, the CDR3 is TGTGCCAGTAGCCCGGACAGGGCAGGGACTGAAGCTTTCTTT. As protein: CASSPDRAGTEAFF.

J is TRBJ1-2 and V is TRBV3-1 (or the pseudogene TRBV3-2), with 8 nucleotides matching TRBD1. The trim removed 4 bases at V and 8 bases at J, leaving 6 bases unmatched. Looked up from germline, CDR1 is LGHDT and CDR2 is YNNKEL (reference sequence). The CDR3 is made up of 13 amino acids. The CDR3 nucleotides are TGTGCCAGCAGCCCCCGGGACAGGTCCGGCTACACCTTC. Encoded protein: CASSPRDRSGYTF.

CDR3 in DNA: TGTGCCAGCAGTTCCGGACAGCCTCCGGCTTTCTTT. Translating gives CASSSGQPPAFF. V usage is TRBV12-3 or TRBV12-4 and J usage is TRBJ1-1; TRBD1 might be the D (6 bases). V was cut by 4 bases and J by 11 bases, with 14 bases left in between. The CDR3 loop spans 12 amino acids.

This clone has just a few counts. V and J are TRBV4-2 and TRBJ2-1; TRBD2 matches at 8 bases. Germline V CDR1 and CDR2: LGHNA, YNFKEQ. The CDR3 has 15 residues. Germline trimming cut 0 bases from V and 10 bases from J; bases unmatched to any gene: 8. The chain's CDR3 is CASSQEDTSGGEQFF. DNA for the CDR3: TGTGCCAGCAGCCAAGAGGATACTAGCGGTGGGGAGCAGTTCTTC.

The chain uses TRBV18 and TRBJ1-1; D gene unclear. The ends were cut back, 6 bases at V and 1 base at J, with 12 bases in the middle. Germline CDR1 reads KGHSH; CDR2 reads LQKENI. The CDR3 contains 14 residues. The CDR3 DNA is TGTGCCAGCTCCGCCGTGGCAAAGAACACTGAAGCTTTCTTT. Translating it yields CASSAVAKNTEAFF.

This sequence joins TRBV5-6 and TRBJ1-1; TRBD1 matches at 9 bases. This CDR3 comprises 15 residues. Germline loops: CDR1 SGHDT, CDR2 YYEEEE. Trimming at V came to 3 bases and at J to 0 bases, leaving 3 bases not matched to a gene. The CDR3 region has the DNA TGTGCCAGCAGCTGGGGGACAGGGCTGAACACTGAAGCTTTCTTT. Its translation is CASSWGTGLNTEAFF.

The genes are TRBV4-2 and TRBJ2-7; the D gene is possibly TRBD2 (5 bases). The CDR3 length is 16 residues. Trimming removed 0 bases from V and 3 bases from J, with 15 bases in between. CDR1 and CDR2 (germline): LGHNA, YNFKEQ. The chain's CDR3 is CASSQDQGGWNYEQYF. The CDR3 DNA follows: TGTGCCAGCAGCCAAGATCAAGGAGGATGGAACTACGAGCAGTACTTC.

The chain has TRBV28 and TRBJ2-2, with TRBD2 identical over 7 bases. Germline trimming cut 4 bases from V and 3 bases from J; bases unmatched to any gene: 8. This CDR3 comprises 16 residues. CDR1 is MDHEN and CDR2 is SYDVKM in the germline V gene. As DNA, the CDR3 is TGTGCCAGCAGTTCCCTCGGGCTAGCGGACACCGGGGAGCTGTTTTTT. It translates to CASSSLGLADTGELFF.

The chain links TRBV27 to TRBJ2-2; 7 nucleotides align to TRBD1. The junction had 5 bases not matched to a gene; V was cut back by 7 bases and J by 3 bases. The CDR3 contains 14 residues. Germline assignment: CDR1 MNHEY and CDR2 SMNVEV (reference sequence). Here the CDR3 DNA reads TGTGCCAGCACTGACAGGGCGGACACCGGGGAGCTGTTTTTT. It translates to CASTDRADTGELFF.